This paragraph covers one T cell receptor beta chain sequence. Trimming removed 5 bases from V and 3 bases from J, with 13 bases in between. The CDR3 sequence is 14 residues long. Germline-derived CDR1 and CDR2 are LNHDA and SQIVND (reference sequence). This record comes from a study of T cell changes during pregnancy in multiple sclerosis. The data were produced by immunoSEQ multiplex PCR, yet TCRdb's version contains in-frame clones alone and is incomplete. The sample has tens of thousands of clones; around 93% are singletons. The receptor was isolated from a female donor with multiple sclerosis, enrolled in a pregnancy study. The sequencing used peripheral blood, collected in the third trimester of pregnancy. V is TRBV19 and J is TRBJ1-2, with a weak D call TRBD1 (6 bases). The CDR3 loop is CASSAGGQDYGYTF. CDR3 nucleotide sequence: TGTGCCAGTAGTGCGGGGGGGCAGGACTATGGCTACACCTTC.